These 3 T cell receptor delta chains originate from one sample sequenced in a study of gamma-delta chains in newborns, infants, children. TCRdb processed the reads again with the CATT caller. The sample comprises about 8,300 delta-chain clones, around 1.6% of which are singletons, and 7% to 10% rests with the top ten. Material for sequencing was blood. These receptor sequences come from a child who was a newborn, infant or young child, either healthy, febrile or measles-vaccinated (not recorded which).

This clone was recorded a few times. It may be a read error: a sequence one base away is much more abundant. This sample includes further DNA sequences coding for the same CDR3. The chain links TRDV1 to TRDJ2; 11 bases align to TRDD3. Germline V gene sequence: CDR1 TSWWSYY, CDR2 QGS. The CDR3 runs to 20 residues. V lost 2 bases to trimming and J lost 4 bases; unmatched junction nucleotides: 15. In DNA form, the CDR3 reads TGTGCTCTTGGGGAAGGTACCTACGACTGGGGGATAGCCCCGACAGCACAACTCTTCTTT. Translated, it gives CALGEGTYDWGIAPTAQLFF.

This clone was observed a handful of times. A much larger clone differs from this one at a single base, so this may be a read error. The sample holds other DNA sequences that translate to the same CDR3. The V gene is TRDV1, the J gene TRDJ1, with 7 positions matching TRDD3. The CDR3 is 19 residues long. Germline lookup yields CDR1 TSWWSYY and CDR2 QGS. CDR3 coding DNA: TGTGCTCTTGGGGAACGATCTTGGGGGACCAAAACGTACACCGATAAACTTATCTTT. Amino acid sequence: CALGERSWGTKTYTDKLIF.

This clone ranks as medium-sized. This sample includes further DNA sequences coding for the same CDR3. CDR3 region: CACDTVYWGIRSWDTRQMFF. In DNA form, the CDR3 reads TGTGCCTGTGACACCGTGTACTGGGGGATACGCTCCTGGGACACCCGACAGATGTTTTTC. V is TRDV2 and J is TRDJ3, with 13 bases that match TRDD3. Trimming cost V 0 bases and J 0 bases; bases outside gene matches: 4. CDR3 length: 20 residues. CDR1 and CDR2 from the germline V gene are GEAIGNYY and EKD.